Following are 25 T cell receptor beta chains from one sample sequenced in a study of T cell clones after liver transplantation. The protocol was immunoSEQ multiplex PCR, while the TCRdb copy is restricted to in-frame clones and leaves out a portion. Among over 90,000 clones listed, about 81% were seen once. This sample comprised CD4+ T cells from blood, obtained approximately 50 months after liver transplant. These receptors all stem from a human patient who received a liver transplant. A share of the T cells may be of graft donor origin.

This clone was observed a handful of times. The same CDR3 also results from other DNA sequences found in this sample. The chain employs TRBV2 and TRBJ2-5; 7 positions agree with TRBD1. Germline CDR1 and CDR2: SNHLY and FYNNEI. CDR3 length: 13 residues. V lost 5 bases and J lost 2; bases outside the gene matches: 2. The CDR3 sequence is CASSRDRQETQYF. CDR3 nucleotides: TGTGCCAGCAGTCGGGACAGACAAGAGACCCAGTACTTC.

The chain employs TRBV14 and TRBJ2-6; 9 bases match TRBD1. The trim removed 4 bases at V and 0 bases at J, leaving 10 bases unmatched. The CDR3 has 19 residues. Germline V gene sequence: CDR1 SGHDN, CDR2 FVKESK. The CDR3 nucleotides read TGTGCCAGCAGCCCTAATCCGGGACAGGGACCCTCTGGGGCCAACGTCCTGACTTTC. It codes for CASSPNPGQGPSGANVLTF.

V and J are TRBV9 and TRBJ2-7; D unresolved. V gave up 2 bases and J gave up 5 bases, with 14 bases separating them. CDR3 length equals 14 residues. Germline V gene lookup returns CDR1 SGDLS and CDR2 YYNGEE. The CDR3 bases are TGTGCCAGCAGCGTGTTGTCCGTTGGCGACGAGCAGTACTTC. Its translation is CASSVLSVGDEQYF.

This rearrangement joins TRBV10-2 to TRBJ1-2; no reliable D call. Germline V gives CDR1 WSHSY, CDR2 SAAADI. This CDR3 comprises 12 residues. V lost 2 bases to trimming and J lost 6 bases, with 7 bases between them. DNA of the CDR3: TGCGCCAGCAGTGAGCCTTCCGATGGCTACACCTTC. This encodes CASSEPSDGYTF.

The CDR3 protein is CASKGTVAGELFF. The DNA for the CDR3 is TGTGCCAGCAAAGGGACGGTTGCCGGGGAGCTGTTTTTT. V and J are TRBV2 and TRBJ2-2, with D perhaps being TRBD1 or TRBD2 (5 bases each). In germline, CDR1 is SNHLY, CDR2 FYNNEI. This CDR3 region has 13 residues. V lost 7 bases to trimming and J lost 6 bases, with 12 bases between them.

In this sample, this clone turned up once. The CDR3 spells CASSFRVQTDTQYF. The DNA for the CDR3 is TGTGCCAGCAGTTTCAGGGTACAGACAGATACGCAGTATTTT. V gene TRBV6-5 combines with J gene TRBJ2-3, with D possibly being TRBD1 (5 bases). Trimming removed 4 bases at V and 3 bases at J, with 11 bases between. CDR3 length: 14 amino acids. From germline, CDR1 is MNHEY and CDR2 SVGAGI.

This chain connects TRBV18 to TRBJ1-5; 7 bases agree with TRBD1. J lost 8 bases, V lost 4 bases, and 5 bases had no gene match. The CDR3 runs to 13 residues. The germline gives CDR1 KGHSH, CDR2 LQKENI. This chain's CDR3 is CASSQTGLEPQHF. In DNA form, the CDR3 reads TGTGCCAGCTCACAGACAGGGTTGGAGCCCCAGCATTTT.

The J gene is TRBJ2-2, the V gene TRBV7-2, with D possibly matching TRBD1 (5 bases). The length of the CDR3 is 13 residues. Germline loops: CDR1 SGHTA, CDR2 FQGNSA. Trimming took 3 bases from V and 4 from J, leaving 6 bases between them. The CDR3 bases are TGTGCCAGCAGCTTCCAGGGCACCGGGGAGCTGTTTTTT. It codes for CASSFQGTGELFF.

The sample holds a few counts of this clone. The genes are TRBV5-6 and TRBJ2-1; 11 bases line up with TRBD2. Trimming cost V 7 bases and J 6 bases; bases outside gene matches: 12. Germline CDR1 and CDR2: SGHDT and YYEEEE. The CDR3 is 16 residues long. In nucleotides, the CDR3 is TGTGCCAGCGGGAGACTAGCGGGGTCGCTTTTCAATGAGCAGTTCTTC. Translating gives CASGRLAGSLFNEQFF.

There are a few counts of this clone. This chain connects TRBV18 to TRBJ2-5; D possibly matches TRBD1 or TRBD2 (5 bases each). Per the germline V gene, CDR1 is KGHSH and CDR2 is LQKENI. Trimming left V 3 bases short and J 13 bases short, with 30 bases between. This CDR3 is 17 amino acids long. CDR3 nucleotides: TGTGCCAGCTCACCTCCGGCAAGACAGTCGAATACCCTGGGGACGTACTTC. Translating it yields CASSPPARQSNTLGTYF.

The gene calls are TRBV7-2 and TRBJ1-2; a weak D match, TRBD1 (6 bases). Germline assignment: CDR1 SGHTA and CDR2 FQGNSA. Trimming left V 5 bases short and J 6 bases short, with 22 bases between. The CDR3 extends over 16 amino acids. CDR3 residues: CASSPGGGWDSNGYTF. CDR3 nucleotides: TGTGCCAGCAGCCCCGGGGGGGGCTGGGATTCGAATGGCTACACCTTC.

V and J are TRBV28 and TRBJ2-5; maybe TRBD2 (6 bases). CDR3 length: 15 residues. V was cut by 5 bases and J by 2 bases, with 15 bases left in between. CDR1 is MDHEN, CDR2 SYDVKM, per germline. In nucleotides, the CDR3 is TGTGCCAGCAGTCAGAGAGCGGGCGCGCAAGAGACCCAGTACTTC. Amino acid sequence: CASSQRAGAQETQYF.

The chain employs TRBV29-1 and TRBJ2-1, with D unresolved. The V end was cut by 3 bases, the J end by 4 bases, with 10 bases between. CDR3 length equals 13 residues. Germline V CDR1 and CDR2: SQVTM, ANQGSEA. CDR3 sequence: CSVDLATYNEQFF. The CDR3 region has the DNA TGCAGCGTTGACTTGGCCACTTACAATGAGCAGTTCTTC.

V gene TRBV6-6 combines with J gene TRBJ2-7; D is unresolved. Germline V CDR1 and CDR2: MNHNY, SVGAGI (reference sequence). The CDR3 totals 14 residues. Between the trimmed V and J ends, which lost 5 bases and 7 bases, there was a span of 18 bases. CDR3 amino acids: CASSPSELGSEQYF. In nucleotides, the CDR3 is TGTGCCAGCAGTCCTTCTGAATTAGGGTCGGAGCAGTACTTC.

In its sample, this clone was seen once. V and J are TRBV20-1 and TRBJ2-5; no clear D. The CDR3 runs 11 residues. V lost 1 base, J lost 5 bases, and 5 bases lay in between. Germline CDR1 and CDR2: DFQATT and SNEGSKA (reference sequence). The CDR3 DNA reads TGCAGTGCTAGAGCTTTGGAGACCCAGTACTTC. It specifies CSARALETQYF.

The chain employs TRBV5-1 and TRBJ1-3; D unclear. V gave up 5 bases and J gave up 0 bases, with 3 bases separating them. CDR1 is SGHRS, CDR2 YFSETQ, per germline. CDR3 length equals 12 residues. The CDR3, as DNA: TGCGCCAGCAGGAGCTCTGGAAACACCATATATTTT. It yields the protein CASRSSGNTIYF.

Here the CDR3 reads CASRDSGNTIYF. CDR3 sequence (DNA): TGTGCCAGCAGGGACTCTGGAAACACCATATATTTT. V gene TRBV5-4 combines with J gene TRBJ1-3; D remains unclear. The CDR3 spans 12 residues. V was pared by 5 bases and J by 0 bases, with 3 bases between. CDR1 and CDR2 (germline): SGHNT, YYREEE (reference sequence).

V is TRBV6-6 and J is TRBJ1-2, with 7 bases identical to TRBD1. The V gene's germline CDR1 is MNHNY and CDR2 SVGAGI (reference sequence). The V gene end was trimmed by 5 bases and the J gene end by 1 base; junction bases not matched to a gene: 4. This CDR3 spans 14 amino acids. CDR3 in DNA: TGTGCCAGCAGTCCCACAGGGGTTAACTATGGCTACACCTTC. Translated: CASSPTGVNYGYTF.

This clone has more than one count but fewer than ten. As DNA, the CDR3 is TGTGCCAGCAGCCCCCCAGGGGCTTATAGTACGCAGTATTTT. Translated, it gives CASSPPGAYSTQYF. The chain recombines TRBV11-3 with TRBJ2-3; D might be TRBD1 (6 bases). Trimming took 5 bases from V and 8 from J, leaving 17 bases between them. Germline CDR1 SGHNT, CDR2 YENEEA. The CDR3 length is 14 residues.

The gene calls are TRBV28 and TRBJ1-4; a weak D match, TRBD1 (6 bases). Trimming removed 4 bases at V and 8 bases at J, with 20 bases between. The CDR3 covers 16 residues. CDR1 and CDR2 (germline): MDHEN, SYDVKM. The CDR3 protein is CASSSQVQGRREKLFF. For the CDR3, the DNA is TGTGCCAGCAGTTCCCAGGTCCAGGGGCGAAGAGAAAAACTGTTTTTT.

The chain couples TRBV7-2 to TRBJ2-7, with 7 bases fitting TRBD2. With 3 bases clipped from V and 0 bases from J, the junction kept 8 bases outside the gene matches. CDR3 size: 16 residues. In germline, CDR1 is SGHTA, CDR2 FQGNSA. CDR3 in amino acids: CASSFGGLAASYEQYF. The CDR3 nucleotides read TGTGCCAGCAGCTTCGGCGGCCTAGCGGCCTCCTACGAGCAGTACTTC.

The rearrangement joins TRBV4-1 to TRBJ2-1; 9 bases agree with TRBD2. V lost 1 base to trimming and J lost 9 bases; unmatched junction nucleotides: 4. The CDR3 is 14 residues long. The germline CDR1 and CDR2 sequences are MGHRA and YSYEKL. The CDR3 reads CASSQVAGAPEQFF. The CDR3 DNA is TGCGCCAGCAGCCAAGTAGCGGGAGCTCCTGAGCAGTTCTTC.

CDR3 sequence (DNA): TGTGCCAGCAGTTACCCAGCTGGGGATACGCAGTATTTT. Its protein product is CASSYPAGDTQYF. The V gene is TRBV6-5, the J gene TRBJ2-3; no firm D call. CDR3 length equals 13 residues. CDR1 and CDR2 (germline): MNHEY, SVGAGI. V was clipped by 2 bases and J by 6 bases, with 9 bases between them.

This clone was picked up a small number of times. The V call is TRBV6-5, the J call TRBJ1-5; possibly TRBD1 for D (5 bases). V lost 2 bases and J 7 bases, leaving 12 bases between the germline ends. Germline V lookup: CDR1 MNHEY, CDR2 SVGAGI. CDR3 size: 14 residues. For the CDR3, the DNA is TGTGCCAGCAGTTACCGGCAGGGCGGGCAGCCCCAGCATTTT. This codes for CASSYRQGGQPQHF.

This CDR3 is CASSGSGANTGELFF. The CDR3 DNA reads as TGTGCCAGCAGCGGTAGCGGGGCCAACACCGGGGAGCTGTTTTTT. V usage is TRBV7-3 and J usage is TRBJ2-2; TRBD2 agrees at 8 bases. This CDR3 region has 15 residues. CDR1 is SGHTA, CDR2 FQGTGA, per germline. J lost 2 bases, V lost 5 bases, and 4 bases had no gene match.